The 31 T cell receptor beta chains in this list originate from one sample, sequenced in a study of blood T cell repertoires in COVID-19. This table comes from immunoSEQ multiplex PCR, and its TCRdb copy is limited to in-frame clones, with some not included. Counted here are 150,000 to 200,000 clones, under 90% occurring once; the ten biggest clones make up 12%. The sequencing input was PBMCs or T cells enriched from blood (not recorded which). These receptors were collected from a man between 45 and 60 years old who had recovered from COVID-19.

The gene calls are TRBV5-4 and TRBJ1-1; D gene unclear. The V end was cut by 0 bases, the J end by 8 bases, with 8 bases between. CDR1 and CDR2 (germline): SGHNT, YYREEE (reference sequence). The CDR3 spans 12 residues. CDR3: CASSLAGFEAFF. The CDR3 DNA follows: TGTGCCAGCAGCTTGGCGGGGTTCGAAGCTTTCTTT. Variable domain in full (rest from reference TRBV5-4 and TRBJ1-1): ETGVTQSPTHLIKTRGQQVTLRCSSQSGHNTVSWYQQALGQGPQFIFQYYREEENGRGNFPPRFSGLQFPNYSSELNVNALELDDSALYLCASSLAGFEAFFGQGTRLTVV.

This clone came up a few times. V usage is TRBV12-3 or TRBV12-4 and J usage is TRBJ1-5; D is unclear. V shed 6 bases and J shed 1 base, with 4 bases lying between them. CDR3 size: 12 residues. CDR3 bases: TGTGCCAGCAGGCAGAGCAATCAGCCCCAGCATTTT. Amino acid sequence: CASRQSNQPQHF.

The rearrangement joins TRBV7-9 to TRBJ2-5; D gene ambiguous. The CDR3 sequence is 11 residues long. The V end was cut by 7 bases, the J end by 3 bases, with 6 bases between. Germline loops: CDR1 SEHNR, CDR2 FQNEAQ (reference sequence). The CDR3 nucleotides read TGTGCCAGCACTGTAGAAGAGACCCAGTACTTC. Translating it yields CASTVEETQYF.

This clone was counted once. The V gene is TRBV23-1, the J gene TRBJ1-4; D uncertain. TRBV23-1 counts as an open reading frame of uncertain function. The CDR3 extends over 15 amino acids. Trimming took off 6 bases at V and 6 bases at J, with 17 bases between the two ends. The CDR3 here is CASSQVSPVDEKLFF. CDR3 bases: TGCGCCAGCAGCCAAGTGAGTCCGGTGGATGAAAAACTGTTTTTT.

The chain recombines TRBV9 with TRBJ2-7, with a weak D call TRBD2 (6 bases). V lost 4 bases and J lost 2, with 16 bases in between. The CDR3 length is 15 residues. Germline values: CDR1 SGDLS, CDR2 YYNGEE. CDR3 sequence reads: CASSPQPGETYEQYF. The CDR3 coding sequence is TGTGCCAGCAGCCCTCAGCCGGGGGAGACCTACGAGCAGTACTTC.

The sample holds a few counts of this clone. Here the CDR3 DNA reads TGTGCCAGCAGCGCCGCCGGGACAGAATATGGCTACACCTTC. Encoded protein: CASSAAGTEYGYTF. V is TRBV5-6 and J is TRBJ1-2; 7 bases are a match to TRBD1. Germline V lookup: CDR1 SGHDT, CDR2 YYEEEE. The CDR3 sequence is 14 residues long. V dropped 4 bases and J dropped 5; count of bases not matched to a gene: 8.

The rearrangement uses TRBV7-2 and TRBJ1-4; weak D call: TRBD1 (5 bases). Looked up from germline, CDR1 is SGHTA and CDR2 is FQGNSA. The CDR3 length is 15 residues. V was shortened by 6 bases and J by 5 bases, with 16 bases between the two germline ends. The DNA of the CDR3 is TGTGCCAGCAGTGGCGCTTGGGGGGGAAATGAAAAACTGTTTTTT. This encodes CASSGAWGGNEKLFF.

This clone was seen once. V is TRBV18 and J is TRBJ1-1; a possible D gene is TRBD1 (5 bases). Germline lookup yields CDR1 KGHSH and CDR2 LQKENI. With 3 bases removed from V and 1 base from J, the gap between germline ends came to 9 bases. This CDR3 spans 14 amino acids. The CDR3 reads CASSPSGQNTEAFF. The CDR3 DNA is TGTGCCAGCTCACCTTCTGGACAGAACACTGAAGCTTTCTTT.

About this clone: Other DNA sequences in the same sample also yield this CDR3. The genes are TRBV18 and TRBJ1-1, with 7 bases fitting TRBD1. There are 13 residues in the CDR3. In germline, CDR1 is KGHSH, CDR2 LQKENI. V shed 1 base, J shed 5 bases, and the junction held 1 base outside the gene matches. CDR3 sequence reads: CASSPRQGTEAFF. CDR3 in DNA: TGTGCCAGCTCACCACGACAGGGTACTGAAGCTTTCTTT. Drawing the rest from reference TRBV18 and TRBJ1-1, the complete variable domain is NAGVMQNPRHLVRRRGQEARLRCSPMKGHSHVYWYRQLPEEGLKFMVYLQKENIIDESGMPKERFSAEFPKEGPSILRIQQVVRGDSAAYFCASSPRQGTEAFFGQGTRLTVV.

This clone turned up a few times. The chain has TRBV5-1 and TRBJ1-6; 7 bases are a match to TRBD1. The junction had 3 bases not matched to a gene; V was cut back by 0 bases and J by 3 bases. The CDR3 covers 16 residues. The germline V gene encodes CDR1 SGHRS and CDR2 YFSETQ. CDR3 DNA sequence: TGCGCCAGCAGCTTGGGAGGGACAGTCTATAATTCACCCCTCCACTTT. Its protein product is CASSLGGTVYNSPLHF.

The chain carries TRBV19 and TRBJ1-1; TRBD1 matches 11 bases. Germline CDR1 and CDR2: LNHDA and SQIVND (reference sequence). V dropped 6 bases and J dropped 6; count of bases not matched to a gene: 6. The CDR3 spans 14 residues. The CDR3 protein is CASSSGTGGAEAFF. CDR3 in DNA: TGTGCCAGTAGCTCCGGGACAGGGGGGGCTGAAGCTTTCTTT.

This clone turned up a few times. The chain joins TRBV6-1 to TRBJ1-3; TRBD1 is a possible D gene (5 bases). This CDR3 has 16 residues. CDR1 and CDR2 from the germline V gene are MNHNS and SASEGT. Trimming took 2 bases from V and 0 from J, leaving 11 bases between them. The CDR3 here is CASSEMSGGSGNTIYF. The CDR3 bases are TGTGCCAGCAGTGAAATGTCCGGGGGCTCTGGAAACACCATATATTTT.

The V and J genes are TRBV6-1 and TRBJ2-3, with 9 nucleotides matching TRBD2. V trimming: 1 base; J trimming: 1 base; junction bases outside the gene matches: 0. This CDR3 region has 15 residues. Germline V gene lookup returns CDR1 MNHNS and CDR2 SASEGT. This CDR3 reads CASSEERGGTDTQYF. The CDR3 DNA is TGTGCCAGCAGTGAAGAGCGGGGGGGCACAGATACGCAGTATTTT.

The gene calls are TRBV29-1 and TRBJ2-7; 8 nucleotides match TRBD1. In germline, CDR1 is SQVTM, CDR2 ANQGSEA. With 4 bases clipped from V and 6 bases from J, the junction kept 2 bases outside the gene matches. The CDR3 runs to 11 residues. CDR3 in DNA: TGCAGCGTTGGGGACAGGAGCGAGCAGTACTTC. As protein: CSVGDRSEQYF.

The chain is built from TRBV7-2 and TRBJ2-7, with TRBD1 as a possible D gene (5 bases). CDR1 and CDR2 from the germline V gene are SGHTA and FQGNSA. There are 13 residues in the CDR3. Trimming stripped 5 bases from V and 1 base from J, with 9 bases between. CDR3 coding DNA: TGTGCCAGCAGCGTCCAGGGTTCCTACGAGCAGTACTTC. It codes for CASSVQGSYEQYF.

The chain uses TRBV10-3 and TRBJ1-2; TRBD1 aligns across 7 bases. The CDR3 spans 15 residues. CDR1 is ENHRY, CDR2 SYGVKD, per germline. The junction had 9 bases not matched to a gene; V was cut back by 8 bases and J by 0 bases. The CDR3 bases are TGTGCCATCCGGAGGGACAGCAACTCTAACTATGGCTACACCTTC. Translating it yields CAIRRDSNSNYGYTF.

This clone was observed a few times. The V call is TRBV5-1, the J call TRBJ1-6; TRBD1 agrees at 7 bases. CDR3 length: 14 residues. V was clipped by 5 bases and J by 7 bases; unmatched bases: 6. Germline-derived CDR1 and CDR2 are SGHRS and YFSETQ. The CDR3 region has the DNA TGCGCCAGCAGATGGGACAGCACGAATTCACCCCTCCACTTT. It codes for CASRWDSTNSPLHF.

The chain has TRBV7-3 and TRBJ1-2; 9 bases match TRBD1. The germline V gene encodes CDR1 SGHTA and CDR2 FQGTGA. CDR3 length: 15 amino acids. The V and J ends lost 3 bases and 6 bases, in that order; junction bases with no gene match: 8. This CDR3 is CASSFIGTGYDGYTF. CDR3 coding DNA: TGTGCCAGCAGCTTCATTGGGACAGGGTACGATGGCTACACCTTC.

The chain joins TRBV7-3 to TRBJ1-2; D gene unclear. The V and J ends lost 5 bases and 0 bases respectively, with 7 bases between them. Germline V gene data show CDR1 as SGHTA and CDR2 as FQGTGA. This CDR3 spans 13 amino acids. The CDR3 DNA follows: TGTGCCAGCAGCCCCTCAGCTAACTATGGCTACACCTTC. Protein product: CASSPSANYGYTF. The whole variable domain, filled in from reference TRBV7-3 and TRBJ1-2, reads GAGVSQTPSNKVTEKGKYVELRCDPISGHTALYWYRQSLGQGPEFLIYFQGTGAADDSGLPNDRFFAVRPEGSVSTLKIQRTERGDSAVYLCASSPSANYGYTFGSGTRLTVV.

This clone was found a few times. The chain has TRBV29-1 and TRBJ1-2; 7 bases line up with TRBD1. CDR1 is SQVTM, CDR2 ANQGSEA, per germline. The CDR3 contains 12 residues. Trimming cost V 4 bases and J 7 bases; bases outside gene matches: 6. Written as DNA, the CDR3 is TGCAGCGTTGTTAGCCAGGGGGGTGGCTACACCTTC. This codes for CSVVSQGGGYTF.

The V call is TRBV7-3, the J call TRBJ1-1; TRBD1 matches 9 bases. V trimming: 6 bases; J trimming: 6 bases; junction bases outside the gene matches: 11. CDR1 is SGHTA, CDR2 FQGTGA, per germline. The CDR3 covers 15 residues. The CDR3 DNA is TGTGCCAGCAGGTTCAACACAGGGGGCGCCTCTGAAGCTTTCTTT. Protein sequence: CASRFNTGGASEAFF.

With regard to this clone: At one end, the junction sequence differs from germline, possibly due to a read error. The CDR3 coding sequence is TGTGCCAGCAGCTCGGGGGGCCATGGCTACACCTTT. Translated, it gives CASSSGGHGYTF. The gene calls are TRBV7-8 and TRBJ1-2; a possible D gene is TRBD1 (6 bases). Germline assignment: CDR1 SGHVS and CDR2 FQNEAQ. The CDR3 is 12 residues long.

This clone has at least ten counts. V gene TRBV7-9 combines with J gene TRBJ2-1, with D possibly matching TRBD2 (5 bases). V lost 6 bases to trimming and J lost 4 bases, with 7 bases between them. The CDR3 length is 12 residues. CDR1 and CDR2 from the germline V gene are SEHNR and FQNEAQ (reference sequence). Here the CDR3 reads CASSRDYNEQFF. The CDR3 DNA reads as TGTGCCAGCAGTCGGGATTACAATGAGCAGTTCTTC.

CDR3 protein: CASSPARGAGGDEQYF. The CDR3 nucleotides read TGCGCCAGCAGCCCTGCTCGGGGGGCGGGGGGAGACGAGCAGTACTTC. The chain uses TRBV5-1 and TRBJ2-7; 8 bases map to TRBD2. The CDR3 has 16 amino acids. V shed 4 bases, J shed 5 bases, and the junction held 14 bases outside the gene matches. Germline-derived CDR1 and CDR2 are SGHRS and YFSETQ.

This CDR3 reads CASSLAGYKDLAPYEQYF. The CDR3 DNA reads as TGCGCCAGCAGCTTGGCCGGGTACAAGGATTTAGCACCCTACGAGCAGTACTTC. The chain has TRBV5-1 and TRBJ2-7; D remains ambiguous. The CDR3 loop spans 18 amino acids. Germline V gene data show CDR1 as SGHRS and CDR2 as YFSETQ. Trimming removed 0 bases from V and 2 bases from J, with 21 bases in between. The variable domain in full, with the rest retrieved from reference TRBV5-1 and TRBJ2-7, is KAGVTQTPRYLIKTRGQQVTLSCSPISGHRSVSWYQQTPGQGLQFLFEYFSETQRNKGNFPGRFSGRQFSNSRSEMNVSTLELGDSALYLCASSLAGYKDLAPYEQYFGPGTRLTVT.

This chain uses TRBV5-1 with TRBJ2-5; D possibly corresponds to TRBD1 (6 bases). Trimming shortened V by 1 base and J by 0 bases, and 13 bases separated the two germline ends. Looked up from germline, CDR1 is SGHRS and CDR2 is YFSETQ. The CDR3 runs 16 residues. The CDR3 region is CASSLQGGRYQETQYF. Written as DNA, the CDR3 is TGCGCCAGCAGCTTGCAAGGGGGACGGTACCAAGAGACCCAGTACTTC.

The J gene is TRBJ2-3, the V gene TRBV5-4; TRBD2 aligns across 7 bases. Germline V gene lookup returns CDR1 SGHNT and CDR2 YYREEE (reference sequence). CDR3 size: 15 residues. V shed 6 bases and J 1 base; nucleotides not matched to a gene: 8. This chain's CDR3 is CASNAGLAGTDTQYF. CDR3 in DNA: TGTGCCAGCAACGCCGGGCTAGCGGGCACAGATACGCAGTATTTT.

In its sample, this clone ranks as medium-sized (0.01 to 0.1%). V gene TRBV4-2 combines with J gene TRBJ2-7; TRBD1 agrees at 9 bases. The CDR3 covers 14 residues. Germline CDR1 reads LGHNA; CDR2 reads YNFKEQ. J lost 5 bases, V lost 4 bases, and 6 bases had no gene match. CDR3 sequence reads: CASSRTGGRDEQYF. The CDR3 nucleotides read TGTGCCAGCAGCCGTACAGGGGGCCGTGACGAGCAGTACTTC.

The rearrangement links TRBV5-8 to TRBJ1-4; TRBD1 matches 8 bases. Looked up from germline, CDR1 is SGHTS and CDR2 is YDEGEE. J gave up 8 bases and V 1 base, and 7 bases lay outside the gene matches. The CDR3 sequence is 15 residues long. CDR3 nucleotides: TGTGCCAGCAGCTTGACGGGCAGGGGGCGCGAAAAACTGTTTTTT. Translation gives CASSLTGRGREKLFF.

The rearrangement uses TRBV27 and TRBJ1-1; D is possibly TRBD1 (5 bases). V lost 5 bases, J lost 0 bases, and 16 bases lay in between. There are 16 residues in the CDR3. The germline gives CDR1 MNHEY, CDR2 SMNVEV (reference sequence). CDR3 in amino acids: CASSVIRQSMNTEAFF. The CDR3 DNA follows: TGTGCCAGCAGTGTAATAAGACAGAGCATGAACACTGAAGCTTTCTTT.

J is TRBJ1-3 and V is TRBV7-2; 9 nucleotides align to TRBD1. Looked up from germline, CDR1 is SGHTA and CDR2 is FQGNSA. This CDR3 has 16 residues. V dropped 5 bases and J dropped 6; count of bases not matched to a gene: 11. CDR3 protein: CASSGGGQGEANTIYF. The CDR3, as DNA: TGTGCCAGCAGCGGGGGGGGACAGGGCGAGGCAAACACCATATATTTT.